This T cell receptor (beta chain) was captured by sequencing in a study of Ad26.COV2.S vaccination and SARS-CoV-2 variants. Study-wide results and caveats: While placebo recipients had lower spike-specific TCR breadth, vaccine recipients had more.

The method was immunoSEQ multiplex PCR; TCRdb's version includes in-frame clones alone and lacks a portion of them. This sample has 350,000 to 600,000 clones, with about nine tenths found just once. The germline V and J ends were trimmed by 1 base and 3 bases, with 10 bases remaining between them. The germline V gene has CDR1 SGHVS and CDR2 FNYEAQ. The CDR3 totals 15 residues. In regard to this clone: Its antigen is not known.

Treatment denoted: 15 to 20 received Ad26.COV2.S at low or high dose, single or two shots; several received placebo; per-sample allocation not given. Repertoires come from day 63 after the first vaccine or placebo injection. This chain uses TRBV7-6 with TRBJ1-5; D gene unclear. The sample consisted of peripheral blood, taken in a trial of Ad26.COV2.S vaccine versus placebo. The receptor was isolated from a person between 18 and 65 years old who received the Ad26.COV2.S COVID-19 vaccine or a placebo. The CDR3 sequence is CASSLGEGINQPQHF. CDR3 in DNA: TGTGCCAGCAGCTTAGGTGAAGGGATCAATCAGCCCCAGCATTTT.